Below, 28 T cell receptor beta chains from the same sample are listed, as sequenced in a study of post-analysis software for immune sequencing data. For these TCRs, the target antigens are not known. Unique molecular identifiers were carried by the TCR beta cDNA libraries. TCRdb independently ran MiXCR on the PCR reads; one entry per CDR3 protein. The sample contains 550,000 to 700,000 distinct CDR3 sequences, roughly two fifths of which appear only once. Study-level findings and limits: There were roughly 5 TRBV segments more frequent in patients than controls, and TRBV5-6, TRBV5-1 and TRBV20-1 were among them.

The sample comprised blood. These receptors were obtained from a girl aged 5-17 years with multiple sclerosis.

There are a few counts of this clonotype. This rearrangement joins TRBV10-3 to TRBJ2-3; unclear D gene. In germline, CDR1 is ENHRY, CDR2 SYGVKD. CDR3 length equals 14 residues. V was clipped by 8 bases and J by 2 bases, with 14 bases between them. The DNA for the CDR3 is TGTGCCATCGGCCTCCGGGCTGACACAGATACGCAGTATTTT. Translating gives CAIGLRADTDTQYF.

This clonotype has more than one count but fewer than ten. The rearrangement joins TRBV5-1 to TRBJ2-5, with 9 bases fitting TRBD1. Per the germline V gene, CDR1 is SGHRS and CDR2 is YFSETQ. Germline trimming cut 4 bases from V and 5 bases from J; bases unmatched to any gene: 6. CDR3 length equals 14 residues. The DNA of the CDR3 is TGCGCCAGCAGCCCCGGGACAGGGCCGGAGACCCAGTACTTC. This gives the protein CASSPGTGPETQYF.

The chain has TRBV10-3 and TRBJ1-5, with 7 bases identical to TRBD1. CDR3 size: 14 residues. After removal of 4 bases from V and 4 bases from J, the junction contained 4 bases not matched to a gene. Germline V gene sequence: CDR1 ENHRY, CDR2 SYGVKD. The CDR3 region is CAISGSGGNQPQHF. In nucleotides, the CDR3 is TGTGCCATCAGTGGCTCAGGGGGAAATCAGCCCCAGCATTTT.

The chain employs TRBV21-1 and TRBJ2-1; no check of the table's D call, TRBD1, against the DNA was made. The J call could be wrong; TRBJ2-7 is a better fit for the DNA end. TRBV21-1 is a known pseudogene. This CDR3 contains 15 residues. The CDR3 DNA reads as TGTGCCAGCAGCAAAGTGGGACAGGGGGTCTACGAGCAGTACTTC. Translating gives CASSKVGQGVYEQYF.

This rearrangement joins TRBV13 to TRBJ2-7, with 13 bases fitting TRBD2. This CDR3 spans 15 amino acids. Per the germline V gene, CDR1 is PRHDT and CDR2 is FYEKMQ (reference sequence). After removal of 5 bases from V and 2 bases from J, the junction contained 3 bases not matched to a gene. The CDR3 coding sequence is TGTGCCAGCAGCCGAACTAGCGGGGGGGCCTACGAGCAGTACTTC. Translated: CASSRTSGGAYEQYF. The full variable domain, with the rest looked up from reference TRBV13 and TRBJ2-7, is AAGVIQSPRHLIKEKRETATLKCYPIPRHDTVYWYQQGPGQDPQFLISFYEKMQSDKGSIPDRFSAQQFSDYHSELNMSSLELGDSALYFCASSRTSGGAYEQYFGPGTRLTVT.

This clonotype was picked up a small number of times. V gene TRBV4-1 combines with J gene TRBJ2-1; TRBD2 aligns across 9 bases. CDR1 and CDR2 from the germline V gene are MGHRA and YSYEKL. CDR3 length: 17 residues. The J segment lost 4 bases and the V segment lost 0 bases, leaving 7 bases of the junction unmatched. The CDR3, as DNA: TGCGCCAGCAGCCAAGATGCCAGCGGGGGGACTTACAATGAGCAGTTCTTC. Translation gives CASSQDASGGTYNEQFF.

This chain uses TRBV20-1 with TRBJ2-5; the match to TRBD2 covers 8 bases. Looked up from germline, CDR1 is DFQATT and CDR2 is SNEGSKA (reference sequence). The CDR3 covers 17 residues. Trimming cost V 0 bases and J 2 bases; bases outside gene matches: 11. CDR3: CSARDPGGSGGQETQYF. The CDR3 DNA reads as TGCAGTGCTAGAGATCCGGGGGGGTCGGGAGGACAAGAGACCCAGTACTTC.

The V call is TRBV3-1, the J call TRBJ2-6; D ambiguous. Germline CDR1 is LGHDT and CDR2 is YNNKEL (reference sequence). The CDR3 totals 17 residues. The ends were cut back, 4 bases at V and 0 bases at J, with 13 bases in the middle. The CDR3 DNA follows: TGTGCCAGCAGCCTGCGCCGACTGCACTCTGGGGCCAACGTCCTGACTTTC. Its translation: CASSLRRLHSGANVLTF.

The V and J genes are TRBV20-1 and TRBJ1-4; unclear D gene. CDR1 and CDR2 (germline): DFQATT, SNEGSKA (reference sequence). The V gene lost 5 bases and the J gene lost 0 bases, with 7 bases spanning the gap. There are 13 residues in the CDR3. The CDR3 sequence: CSAPPATNEKLFF. The CDR3 DNA reads TGCAGTGCTCCACCGGCAACTAATGAAAAACTGTTTTTT.

J is TRBJ2-7 and V is TRBV4-1, with D perhaps matching TRBD2 (5 bases). Germline V gene data show CDR1 as MGHRA and CDR2 as YSYEKL. Trimming removed 4 bases from V and 0 bases from J, with 16 bases in between. The CDR3 is 16 residues long. This chain's CDR3 is CASSPLSGTFSYEQYF. CDR3 nucleotide sequence: TGCGCCAGCAGCCCCCTGAGCGGTACCTTCTCCTACGAGCAGTACTTC.

This rearrangement joins TRBV7-2 to TRBJ2-5; D unclear. The germline V gene has CDR1 SGHTA and CDR2 FQGNSA. The CDR3 is made up of 14 amino acids. V lost 2 bases, J lost 2 bases, and 9 bases lay in between. CDR3 loop: CASSLFAVQETQYF. In DNA, the CDR3 is TGTGCCAGCAGCTTATTTGCGGTGCAAGAGACCCAGTACTTC.

This clonotype was counted a few times. The rearrangement links TRBV18 to TRBJ1-2; D not resolved. The CDR3 runs 15 residues. Germline CDR1 reads KGHSH; CDR2 reads LQKENI. V lost 2 bases and J lost 0, with 10 bases in between. CDR3 DNA sequence: TGTGCCAGCTCACCATTGAAGGGCACTAACTATGGCTACACCTTC. As protein: CASSPLKGTNYGYTF.

The chain joins TRBV5-1 to TRBJ1-4; D not resolved. The V gene lost 0 bases and the J gene lost 3 bases, with 9 bases spanning the gap. The CDR3 runs to 15 residues. The germline V gene encodes CDR1 SGHRS and CDR2 YFSETQ. The CDR3 sequence: CASSLGPSSNEKLFF. The CDR3 coding sequence is TGCGCCAGCAGCTTGGGGCCCTCATCTAATGAAAAACTGTTTTTT.

This clonotype was found once. The chain is built from TRBV12-3 or TRBV12-4 and TRBJ2-5; 10 bases agree with TRBD2. The CDR3 runs to 16 residues. V trimming: 5 bases; J trimming: 5 bases; junction bases outside the gene matches: 11. The CDR3 is CASSPPGVSGGETQYF. The DNA for the CDR3 is TGTGCCAGCAGTCCCCCTGGGGTTAGCGGGGGGGAGACCCAGTACTTC.

Here the CDR3 reads CASTDQQIGELFF. The CDR3 nucleotides are TGCGCCAGCACAGACCAGCAAATCGGGGAGCTGTTTTTT. This chain links TRBV5-1 with TRBJ2-2, with no clear D. Trimming shortened V by 6 bases and J by 7 bases, and 13 bases separated the two germline ends. The germline V gene has CDR1 SGHRS and CDR2 YFSETQ. This CDR3 region has 13 residues.

The chain carries TRBV2 and TRBJ2-7; 7 bases align to TRBD2. After removal of 2 bases from V and 2 bases from J, the junction contained 18 bases not matched to a gene. The CDR3 has 19 amino acids. Germline CDR1 reads SNHLY; CDR2 reads FYNNEI. The CDR3 DNA sequence: TGTGCCAGCAGTGAAATTTGGTCAAGGCGGGGGAGGAATCCCTACGAGCAGTACTTC. Protein: CASSEIWSRRGRNPYEQYF.

CDR3 bases: TGCAGCGTTGGGGATAACACCGGGGAGCTGTTTTTT. Translation gives CSVGDNTGELFF. This chain connects TRBV29-1 to TRBJ2-2; D gene uncertain. The length of the CDR3 is 12 residues. The germline V and J ends were trimmed by 4 bases and 2 bases, with 5 bases remaining between them. The germline gives CDR1 SQVTM, CDR2 ANQGSEA.

This clonotype was counted a few times. V usage is TRBV7-2 and J usage is TRBJ2-5, with 8 bases lining up with TRBD1. V shed 5 bases, J shed 2 bases, and the junction held 7 bases outside the gene matches. Germline values: CDR1 SGHTA, CDR2 FQGNSA. This CDR3 has 15 amino acids. Written as DNA, the CDR3 is TGTGCCAGCAGCGCCAGGACAGGGATGCAAGAGACCCAGTACTTC. This translates into CASSARTGMQETQYF.

This clonotype was seen only a few times. The chain recombines TRBV4-2 with TRBJ2-7; tentatively, D is TRBD2 (7 bases). V was clipped by 0 bases and J by 2 bases, with 14 bases between them. The V gene's germline CDR1 is LGHNA and CDR2 YNFKEQ. This CDR3 region has 16 residues. The CDR3 region has the DNA TGTGCCAGCAGCCAAGATCTGAACGGGGGGCCCTACGAGCAGTACTTC. As protein: CASSQDLNGGPYEQYF.

The chain joins TRBV10-3 to TRBJ2-3; D possibly corresponds to TRBD2 (6 bases). Trimming shortened V by 10 bases and J by 3 bases, and 17 bases separated the two germline ends. The germline V gene encodes CDR1 ENHRY and CDR2 SYGVKD. The CDR3 covers 14 residues. Here the CDR3 reads CATRRLDVTDTQYF. CDR3 DNA sequence: TGTGCCACAAGGCGACTAGACGTAACAGATACGCAGTATTTT.

This clonotype appeared a few times. The gene calls are TRBV6-6 and TRBJ2-7, with 7 bases that match TRBD1. With 5 bases clipped from V and 2 bases from J, the junction kept 9 bases outside the gene matches. CDR1 MNHNY and CDR2 SVGAGI come from the germline V gene (reference sequence). This CDR3 is 15 amino acids long. The CDR3 nucleotides read TGTGCCAGCAGTAAAGGACAGGTCTCTACCTACGAGCAGTACTTC. It is translated as CASSKGQVSTYEQYF.

This clonotype was detected a few times. The genes are TRBV9 and TRBJ2-5; 7 nucleotides line up with TRBD1. The CDR3 sequence is 14 residues long. The germline V gene encodes CDR1 SGDLS and CDR2 YYNGEE. V gave up 2 bases and J gave up 3 bases; unmatched junction bases: 4. CDR3 sequence reads: CASSVLGQKETQYF. The CDR3 nucleotides are TGTGCCAGCAGCGTTCTGGGACAGAAAGAGACCCAGTACTTC.

The V gene is TRBV5-1, the J gene TRBJ2-1, with D uncertain. V was cut by 4 bases and J by 0 bases, with 17 bases left in between. Germline V gene lookup returns CDR1 SGHRS and CDR2 YFSETQ. There are 17 residues in the CDR3. CDR3 sequence: CASSPTMGSGSYNEQFF. In DNA form, the CDR3 reads TGCGCCAGCAGCCCCACTATGGGTTCCGGCTCCTACAATGAGCAGTTCTTC.

This clonotype was counted only a few times. The chain couples TRBV12-3 or TRBV12-4 to TRBJ1-2; 8 bases align to TRBD1. The CDR3 has 14 residues. V trimming: 5 bases; J trimming: 6 bases; junction bases outside the gene matches: 8. The DNA of the CDR3 is TGTGCCAGCAGTATCAGGACAGGGCTCCATGGCTACACCTTC. This gives the protein CASSIRTGLHGYTF.

This clonotype was seen more than once but under ten times. The CDR3 sequence: CASSDAGTSTDTQYF. The CDR3, as DNA: TGTGCCAGCAGTGACGCCGGGACTAGCACAGATACGCAGTATTTT. The chain has TRBV6-4 and TRBJ2-3, with a possible D match to TRBD2 (6 bases). The germline V gene encodes CDR1 MRHNA and CDR2 SNTAGT. Trimming left V 2 bases short and J 0 bases short, with 9 bases between. The CDR3 has 15 residues.

The chain carries TRBV6-1 and TRBJ2-5, with TRBD1 matching over 9 bases. Gene TRBJ2-7 matches the end of the DNA better, so the J call may be wrong. The CDR3 runs 15 residues. CDR1 and CDR2 from the germline V gene are MNHNS and SASEGT. The CDR3 nucleotides read TGTGCCAGCAGTGAATTGACAGGGGGGGCCTACGAGCAGTACTTC. Residues: CASSELTGGAYEQYF.

The chain recombines TRBV29-1 with TRBJ2-1; 8 bases map to TRBD1. CDR1 is SQVTM, CDR2 ANQGSEA, per germline. CDR3 length: 13 residues. Trimming removed 7 bases from V and 5 bases from J; junction bases left unmatched: 7. CDR3 loop: CSGWTGKDNEQFF. The CDR3 DNA sequence: TGCAGCGGATGGACAGGGAAGGACAATGAGCAGTTCTTC.

This chain joins TRBV7-2 and TRBJ2-1; 7 bases agree with TRBD2. There are 13 residues in the CDR3. Losses at the gene ends were 1 base for V and 13 bases for J; bases not matched to a gene: 7. The germline V gene encodes CDR1 SGHTA and CDR2 FQGNSA. The CDR3 protein is CASSLVAGEIQFF. In DNA, the CDR3 is TGTGCCAGCAGCTTAGTGGCGGGGGAGATCCAGTTCTTC.